One and the same sample provided the 13 T cell receptor beta chains below, sequenced in a study of human T cells and chemical hapten exposure. This sample's time point: patch test 3, about 24 weeks after DPC sensitization. Treatment here: therapeutic diphenylcyclopropenone sensitization with weekly scalp DPC. TCRdb analysed the RACE reads with MiXCR anew, one entry per CDR3 protein. Here the sample spans 50,000 to 65,000 distinct CDR3 sequences, 8% to 10% being singletons. The sample was whole blood, taken in connection with sensitization to the hapten diphenylcyclopropenone (DPC). All receptors come from a woman aged 40-49 years with alopecia areata. Some clones in this sample may be carry-over from other donors' samples.

This CDR3 is CASSPGRDFYGYTF. CDR3 nucleotides: TGTGCCAGCTCACCGGGCAGGGACTTCTATGGCTACACCTTC. The chain joins TRBV18 to TRBJ1-2; D is possibly TRBD1 (5 bases). The CDR3 loop spans 14 amino acids. Germline CDR1 KGHSH, CDR2 LQKENI. Trimming removed 3 bases at V and 4 bases at J, with 12 bases between.

This clonotype is a singleton in its sample. A much larger clone differs from this one at a single base, so this may be a read error. V usage is TRBV7-3 and J usage is TRBJ2-1; TRBD2 agrees at 8 bases. The V and J ends lost 9 bases and 4 bases, in that order; junction bases with no gene match: 5. Germline CDR1 reads SGHTA; CDR2 reads FQGTGA. This CDR3 contains 13 residues. CDR3 amino acids: CARTAGDYNEQFF. Here the CDR3 DNA reads TGTGCCAGAACAGCGGGGGATTACAATGAGCAGTTCTTC.

The V gene is TRBV5-1, the J gene TRBJ1-2, with 8 positions matching TRBD1. The CDR3 totals 13 residues. The trim removed 3 bases at V and 4 bases at J, leaving 2 bases unmatched. Germline CDR1 SGHRS, CDR2 YFSETQ. CDR3 sequence: CASSSGQGYGYTF. Written as DNA, the CDR3 is TGCGCCAGCAGCTCTGGACAGGGCTATGGCTACACCTTC.

This clonotype was seen a few times. The chain combines TRBV5-4 with TRBJ2-3; D is undetermined. V lost 4 bases and J 4 bases, leaving 4 bases between the germline ends. This CDR3 is 11 amino acids long. Germline CDR1 SGHNT, CDR2 YYREEE (reference sequence). CDR3 nucleotides: TGTGCCAGCAGCGCCCCAGATACGCAGTATTTT. It encodes CASSAPDTQYF.

This clonotype occurred many times. The chain employs TRBV6-5 and TRBJ1-1; 8 bases map to TRBD1. CDR3 length: 12 amino acids. Unmatched junction bases numbered 3, after V lost 5 bases and J lost 7 bases. Germline CDR1 is MNHEY and CDR2 is SVGAGI. CDR3 DNA: TGTGCCAGCAGTGTACAGGGGGGTGAAGCTTTCTTT. This codes for CASSVQGGEAFF.

The chain links TRBV6-4 to TRBJ2-2; TRBD2 might be the D (5 bases). Trimming cost V 6 bases and J 5 bases, with 16 bases left between them. From germline, CDR1 is MRHNA and CDR2 SNTAGT. This CDR3 is 15 amino acids long. The CDR3 region is CASSPTTPGTGELFF. CDR3 bases: TGTGCCAGCAGCCCGACTACCCCGGGGACCGGGGAGCTGTTTTTT.

This clonotype was recorded at least ten times. The V gene is TRBV11-2, the J gene TRBJ2-5; 9 positions match TRBD2. The CDR3 covers 14 residues. V shed 4 bases and J 5 bases; nucleotides not matched to a gene: 5. The germline CDR1 and CDR2 sequences are SGHAT and FQNNGV. The CDR3 DNA reads as TGTGCCAGCAGCTGGCGCGGGGGGGAGGAGACCCAGTACTTC. Translated, it gives CASSWRGGEETQYF.

To note about this clonotype: At one of its ends the junction is not consistent with the germline gene, which may arise from a read error. V gene TRBV5-1 combines with J gene TRBJ2-2; the match to TRBD2 covers 7 bases. The CDR3 spans 15 residues. Germline V gene lookup returns CDR1 SGHRS and CDR2 YFSETQ. The CDR3 sequence is CASSWRDGRAGELFF. CDR3 coding DNA: TGCGCCAGCAGCTGGCGCGATGGGAGGGCCGGAGAGCTGTTTTTT.

This chain joins TRBV3-1 and TRBJ1-4, with a tentative D call TRBD1 (6 bases). The CDR3 runs to 17 residues. V was trimmed by 0 bases and J by 2 bases, leaving 13 bases between them. The germline V gene encodes CDR1 LGHDT and CDR2 YNNKEL (reference sequence). The CDR3 nucleotides are TGTGCCAGCAGCCAAGATCCCTCCAGGGGCACTAATGAAAAACTGTTTTTT. Residues: CASSQDPSRGTNEKLFF.

This clonotype was observed a few times. This rearrangement joins TRBV6-1 to TRBJ2-7; 7 positions agree with TRBD2. The CDR3 consists of 13 residues. Germline CDR1 and CDR2: MNHNS and SASEGT. The J segment lost 0 bases and the V segment lost 5 bases, leaving 1 base of the junction unmatched. The CDR3 is CASSRDYSYEQYF. CDR3 coding DNA: TGTGCCAGCAGTCGGGACTACTCCTACGAGCAGTACTTC.

The chain uses TRBV4-1 and TRBJ2-2; 8 nucleotides agree with TRBD1. Trimming at V came to 4 bases and at J to 8 bases, leaving 9 bases not matched to a gene. Germline V lookup: CDR1 MGHRA, CDR2 YSYEKL. CDR3 length: 15 amino acids. CDR3 DNA: TGCGCCAGCAGCCCGGGCCCAGGGGGCCCAGGGGAGCTGTTTTTT. This translates into CASSPGPGGPGELFF.

The rearrangement joins TRBV12-3 or TRBV12-4 to TRBJ1-1, with 8 bases that match TRBD1. This CDR3 is 13 amino acids long. The J segment lost 4 bases and the V segment lost 4 bases, leaving 2 bases of the junction unmatched. This chain's CDR3 is CASSSRGLTEAFF. For the CDR3, the DNA is TGTGCCAGCAGTTCCAGGGGGCTCACTGAAGCTTTCTTT.

This clonotype was picked up a small number of times. The chain joins TRBV21-1 to TRBJ1-1; the table calls TRBD1, which could not be checked here. TRBV21-1 is shown as a pseudogene. CDR3 length equals 13 residues. CDR3 sequence: CASSLRPGPEAFF. The CDR3 DNA sequence: TGTGCCAGCAGCCTCCGCCCGGGTCCCGAAGCTTTCTTT.